This T cell receptor beta chain came from a study of control samples from healthy donors and cancer patients. Sequencing was performed with immunoSEQ multiplex PCR; in TCRdb, only in-frame clones are kept and a portion is missing. Found here are 170,000 or so clones, over 80% of them singletons; the top ten hold around 1.6%. Trimming cost V 4 bases and J 0 bases, with 9 bases left between them. The CDR3 runs to 14 residues. The germline gives CDR1 SGHDN, CDR2 FVKESK. The sequence came from a young man in good health. The specimen sequenced was blood. V is TRBV14 and J is TRBJ1-1; D call uncertain. CDR3 loop: CASSLHTLNTEAFF. Written as DNA, the CDR3 is TGTGCCAGCAGCCTTCATACATTGAACACTGAAGCTTTCTTT.